This T cell receptor (beta chain) was sequenced during a study of shared clonotypes between healthy human individuals. Notes on this clone: Its target is not known.

Study-level results: Among the subsets, naive ones generally showed larger estimated richness than memory ones. Across several donors, naive CD4 shared around 5.4%, naive CD8 more than 3%, memory CD4 more than 2%, memory CD8 0.4%.

Across several immunoSEQ plates, the genomic DNA of each subset was split evenly. Sequenced by immunoSEQ multiplex PCR; TCRdb stores in-frame clones only, minus some. The sample includes over 2 million clones, about 95% seen only once; the top ten take more than 0.1%. V lost 3 bases, J lost 3 bases, and 7 bases stayed unmatched. This CDR3 has 16 residues. Germline CDR1 is SGDLS and CDR2 is YYNGEE. Sequenced input: naive CD4+ T cells sorted from blood. Subset denoted: CD45RA+ positively selected. This chain uses TRBV9 with TRBJ2-2, with 8 bases matching TRBD1. The clonotype comes from a man aged 18 to 30 in good health. The CDR3 region is CASSGTRGPHTGELFF. The CDR3 nucleotides are TGTGCCAGCAGCGGAACCAGGGGGCCCCACACCGGGGAGCTGTTTTTT.